What follows are 18 T cell receptor beta chains derived from one specimen sequenced in a study of cytomegalovirus exposure and HLA in healthy donors. PCR employed 60 Vbeta and 13 Jbeta primers. Assay: immunoSEQ multiplex PCR; the TCRdb copy retains only in-frame clones and omits some. Of approximately 210,000 clones listed, 77% were seen once; the top ten hold over 2%. The source material was PBMCs. These receptors came from a woman aged 25 to 39 in good health and CMV-seropositive.

The chain carries TRBV6-6 and TRBJ2-7; perhaps TRBD1 as D (6 bases). V dropped 6 bases and J dropped 5 bases, with 14 bases sitting between them. The germline gives CDR1 MNHNY, CDR2 SVGAGI (reference sequence). This CDR3 has 13 residues. The CDR3 here is CASSSQGRHEQYF. In nucleotides, the CDR3 is TGTGCCAGCAGCAGCCAGGGGCGCCACGAGCAGTACTTC.

The rearrangement uses TRBV2 and TRBJ2-7, with D possibly TRBD1 on 5 matching bases. With 2 bases removed from V and 3 bases from J, the gap between germline ends came to 8 bases. The CDR3 has 13 amino acids. In germline, CDR1 is SNHLY, CDR2 FYNNEI. The CDR3 nucleotides read TGTGCCAGCAGTGAACGACAGCTCTACGAGCAGTACTTC. Translated: CASSERQLYEQYF.

As DNA, the CDR3 is TGCGCCAGCAGCGATACAGGGGGTAATGAAAAACTGTTTTTT. It codes for CASSDTGGNEKLFF. The chain is built from TRBV5-1 and TRBJ1-4; 8 bases line up with TRBD1. Germline lookup yields CDR1 SGHRS and CDR2 YFSETQ. CDR3 length equals 14 residues. After removal of 4 bases from V and 4 bases from J, the junction contained 3 bases not matched to a gene. The full variable domain, with the rest looked up from reference TRBV5-1 and TRBJ1-4, is KAGVTQTPRYLIKTRGQQVTLSCSPISGHRSVSWYQQTPGQGLQFLFEYFSETQRNKGNFPGRFSGRQFSNSRSEMNVSTLELGDSALYLCASSDTGGNEKLFFGSGTQLSVL.

As regards this clone: The same CDR3 is also encoded by other DNA sequences in this sample. The V gene is TRBV10-3, the J gene TRBJ1-1, with 9 bases identical to TRBD1. CDR1 is ENHRY, CDR2 SYGVKD, per germline. The CDR3 runs to 14 residues. J lost 4 bases, V lost 2 bases, and 2 bases had no gene match. CDR3 amino acids: CAISETGGGTEAFF. The CDR3 region has the DNA TGTGCCATCAGTGAGACAGGGGGCGGCACTGAAGCTTTCTTT.

This chain connects TRBV7-2 to TRBJ2-5, with TRBD1 as a possible D gene (7 bases). V dropped 2 bases and J dropped 5 bases, with 15 bases sitting between them. This CDR3 comprises 15 residues. The germline V gene encodes CDR1 SGHTA and CDR2 FQGNSA. The CDR3: CASSLPAGGRETQYF. CDR3 DNA: TGTGCCAGCAGCTTACCGGCAGGGGGGCGGGAGACCCAGTACTTC.

The chain combines TRBV4-2 with TRBJ1-4, with D tentatively TRBD1 (5 bases). The CDR3 length is 16 residues. Trimming took 1 base from V and 3 from J, leaving 12 bases between them. Germline V CDR1 and CDR2: LGHNA, YNFKEQ. The CDR3 sequence is CASSQAKGEANEKLFF. Written as DNA, the CDR3 is TGTGCCAGCAGCCAAGCGAAAGGGGAGGCTAATGAAAAACTGTTTTTT.

The chain recombines TRBV5-1 with TRBJ2-2, with 9 bases that match TRBD1. J was trimmed by 4 bases and V by 4 bases; bases with no gene match: 5. CDR1 is SGHRS, CDR2 YFSETQ, per germline. The length of the CDR3 is 15 residues. The CDR3 nucleotides are TGCGCCAGCAGCCTTGGACAGGGGAGCACCGGGGAGCTGTTTTTT. This encodes CASSLGQGSTGELFF.

This chain's CDR3 is CSVDGGRLTGELFF. The DNA of the CDR3 is TGCAGCGTTGACGGGGGTCGTCTCACCGGGGAGCTGTTTTTT. The V gene is TRBV29-1, the J gene TRBJ2-2; perhaps TRBD2 as D (6 bases). The CDR3 contains 14 residues. V gave up 3 bases and J gave up 4 bases, with 12 bases separating them. Germline values: CDR1 SQVTM, CDR2 ANQGSEA.

The chain employs TRBV5-4 and TRBJ1-4; D may be TRBD1 (6 bases). The CDR3 is 16 residues long. Germline values: CDR1 SGHNT, CDR2 YYREEE (reference sequence). V was trimmed by 2 bases and J by 0 bases, leaving 11 bases between them. CDR3 loop: CASSLGGASTNEKLFF. The CDR3 DNA sequence: TGTGCCAGCAGCTTAGGGGGGGCCTCAACTAATGAAAAACTGTTTTTT.

This clone is a singleton in its sample. The chain carries TRBV29-1 and TRBJ1-2; maybe TRBD1 (6 bases). CDR3 size: 12 residues. Trimming left V 8 bases short and J 4 bases short, with 14 bases between. Germline CDR1 reads SQVTM; CDR2 reads ANQGSEA. In nucleotides, the CDR3 is TGCAGCCTTTCCGGACAGTCCTATGGCTACACCTTC. Its protein is CSLSGQSYGYTF.

The chain combines TRBV2 with TRBJ1-5; D is unclear. This CDR3 is built from 14 residues. Between the trimmed V and J ends, which lost 6 bases and 5 bases, there was a span of 14 bases. Germline-derived CDR1 and CDR2 are SNHLY and FYNNEI. The CDR3 region is CASSRQAGDQPQHF. The DNA of the CDR3 is TGTGCCAGCAGCCGACAAGCCGGGGATCAGCCCCAGCATTTT. The full variable domain, rest sourced from reference TRBV2 and TRBJ1-5, is EPEVTQTPSHQVTQMGQEVILRCVPISNHLYFYWYRQILGQKVEFLVSFYNNEISEKSEIFDDQFSVERPDGSNFTLKIRSTKLEDSAMYFCASSRQAGDQPQHFGDGTRLSIL.

The CDR3 spells CASSLSAGGYNEQFF. The CDR3 nucleotides read TGTGCCAGCAGCTTAAGCGCGGGAGGCTACAATGAGCAGTTCTTC. The chain joins TRBV7-7 to TRBJ2-1; 8 bases match TRBD2. Per germline, CDR1 SSHAT and CDR2 FNYEAQ (reference sequence). This CDR3 is built from 15 residues. With V trimmed by 2 bases and J by 3 bases, 3 bases remained unmatched. The full variable domain, completed using reference TRBV7-7 and TRBJ2-1, is GAGVSQSPRYKVTKRGQDVTLRCDPISSHATLYWYQQALGQGPEFLTYFNYEAQPDKSGLPSDRFSAERPEGSISTLTIQRTEQRDSAMYRCASSLSAGGYNEQFFGPGTRLTVL.

The chain joins TRBV28 to TRBJ2-6; D might be TRBD1 (5 bases). Per germline, CDR1 MDHEN and CDR2 SYDVKM. The CDR3 consists of 14 residues. The ends were cut back, 5 bases at V and 3 bases at J, with 8 bases in the middle. The CDR3 here is CASSTGGGANVLTF. The CDR3 DNA is TGTGCCAGCAGTACAGGTGGTGGGGCCAACGTCCTGACTTTC. Full variable domain (missing parts from reference TRBV28 and TRBJ2-6): DVKVTQSSRYLVKRTGEKVFLECVQDMDHENMFWYRQDPGLGLRLIYFSYDVKMKEKGDIPEGYSVSREKKERFSLILESASTNQTSMYLCASSTGGGANVLTFGAGSRLTVL.

The chain joins TRBV7-9 to TRBJ1-1, with D perhaps matching TRBD1 (5 bases). CDR3 length: 12 amino acids. Per germline, CDR1 SEHNR and CDR2 FQNEAQ (reference sequence). V lost 3 bases and J 6 bases, leaving 8 bases between the germline ends. The CDR3 loop is CASSLETAEAFF. Here the CDR3 DNA reads TGTGCCAGCAGCTTGGAGACAGCTGAAGCTTTCTTT.

This chain links TRBV28 with TRBJ1-3; possibly TRBD1 for D (5 bases). The CDR3 has 15 amino acids. Trimming stripped 7 bases from V and 0 bases from J, with 13 bases between. Germline CDR1 reads MDHEN; CDR2 reads SYDVKM. CDR3 protein: CASTPGGSSGNTIYF. CDR3 DNA sequence: TGTGCCAGCACCCCTGGGGGGAGCTCTGGAAACACCATATATTTT.

This chain joins TRBV5-5 and TRBJ2-2; 14 bases are shared with TRBD2. With V trimmed by 4 bases and J by 4 bases, 3 bases remained unmatched. The CDR3 has 16 amino acids. Germline V lookup: CDR1 SGHKS, CDR2 YYEKEE (reference sequence). This CDR3 is CASSRGLAGGTGELFF. CDR3 sequence (DNA): TGTGCCAGCAGCCGAGGACTAGCGGGGGGCACCGGGGAGCTGTTTTTT.

The rearrangement uses TRBV28 and TRBJ2-2; D is perhaps TRBD1 (5 bases). CDR1 and CDR2 from the germline V gene are MDHEN and SYDVKM. The CDR3 sequence is 15 residues long. Deletions cut 2 bases from V and 6 bases from J, with 13 bases between. The CDR3 here is CASSLDPGYPGELFF. CDR3 nucleotide sequence: TGTGCCAGCAGTTTAGACCCAGGGTATCCCGGGGAGCTGTTTTTT.

This clone was seen only a few times. V gene TRBV2 combines with J gene TRBJ2-5; D may be TRBD2 (5 bases). CDR1 SNHLY and CDR2 FYNNEI come from the germline V gene. The CDR3 spans 16 residues. V shed 4 bases and J shed 7 bases, with 22 bases lying between them. In nucleotides, the CDR3 is TGTGCCAGCAGTGTTGTAGCAGCGGCCTTACTGGCGACCCAGTACTTC. Its protein is CASSVVAAALLATQYF.